The clone carrying this TCR beta chain was observed many times. The antigen remains undetermined. The data derive from a study of T cells in Graves' hyperthyroidism and ophthalmopathy. The study, taken as a whole, reports: Most thyroid clonotypes with frequency above 0.001 were detected in blood.

This CDR3 has 12 amino acids. V dropped 5 bases and J dropped 2 bases, with 8 bases sitting between them. The germline V gene encodes CDR1 SQVTM and CDR2 ANQGSEA. A lack of ophthalmopathy progression within 18 months defined stable Graves' hyperthyroidism. Not enrolled were patients with uncontrolled infection, other autoimmune disease, pregnancy or lactation. TCR beta CDR3 sequences were amplified from RNA transcripts. With the HTBI primer set, the TCR CDR3 went through a first round of RT-PCR. MiXCR was run by TCRdb on the multiplex PCR reads, yielding one entry per CDR3 protein. The data show around 500,000 distinct CDR3 sequences, around an eighth seen once.

This receptor was obtained from a woman aged 18-29 years with Graves' hyperthyroidism. Sequencing was done on a sample of blood. The chain links TRBV29-1 to TRBJ2-3; D is unresolved. The CDR3 protein is CSVHTITDTQYF. The CDR3, as DNA: TGCAGCGTTCACACCATCACAGATACGCAGTATTTT.